The 23 T cell receptor beta chains presented below share a single source sample, sequenced in a study of blood T cell repertoires in COVID-19. Libraries were prepared by immunoSEQ multiplex PCR; TCRdb keeps only in-frame clonotypes and omits some of them. The sample consists of 300,000 or so clones, around 87% of them appearing once. The sequencing sample was made of peripheral blood. These receptors were collected from a man aged 65 to 79 with acute or convalescent COVID-19.

The chain couples TRBV6-2 or TRBV6-3 to TRBJ2-6, with TRBD1 matching 7 bases. The length of the CDR3 is 16 residues. CDR1 and CDR2 from the germline V gene are MNHEY and SVGEGT. The trim removed 6 bases at V and 0 bases at J, leaving 5 bases unmatched. CDR3 protein: CASSPGTASGANVLTF. The CDR3 DNA sequence: TGTGCCAGCAGCCCTGGGACAGCCTCTGGGGCCAACGTCCTGACTTTC.

This clone came up a few times. The V call is TRBV5-5, the J call TRBJ1-2, with D perhaps matching TRBD1 (5 bases). V lost 0 bases and J 4 bases, leaving 13 bases between the germline ends. Germline CDR1 and CDR2: SGHKS and YYEKEE (reference sequence). The CDR3 runs 15 residues. The CDR3 coding sequence is TGTGCCAGCAGCTTGGGACGCGGGGGAAGCTATGGCTACACCTTC. It specifies CASSLGRGGSYGYTF.

J is TRBJ2-3 and V is TRBV9, with 7 bases aligning to TRBD2. The CDR3 spans 15 residues. V lost 4 bases, J lost 6 bases, and 11 bases stayed unmatched. Germline values: CDR1 SGDLS, CDR2 YYNGEE. In DNA, the CDR3 is TGTGCCAGCAGCCCTCAGCGACTAGCCTATGATACGCAGTATTTT. Encoded protein: CASSPQRLAYDTQYF. The whole variable domain, filled in from reference TRBV9 and TRBJ2-3, reads DSGVTQTPKHLITATGQRVTLRCSPRSGDLSVYWYQQSLDQGLQFLIQYYNGEERAKGNILERFSAQQFPDLHSELNLSSLELGDSALYFCASSPQRLAYDTQYFGPGTRLTVL.

The gene calls are TRBV9 and TRBJ1-2; 10 nucleotides align to TRBD1. V dropped 4 bases and J dropped 3; count of bases not matched to a gene: 6. The CDR3 is made up of 15 amino acids. Looked up from germline, CDR1 is SGDLS and CDR2 is YYNGEE. The CDR3 sequence is CASSSWDRGYYGYTF. For the CDR3, the DNA is TGTGCCAGCAGCTCTTGGGACAGGGGATACTATGGCTACACCTTC.

This clone was counted once. The CDR3 spells CASRDGGGYNYGYTF. The CDR3 DNA reads as TGCGCCAGCAGGGACGGAGGAGGATATAACTATGGCTACACCTTC. V gene TRBV10-2 combines with J gene TRBJ1-2; unclear D gene. The CDR3 length is 15 residues. V lost 6 bases, J lost 1 base, and 15 bases lay in between. Germline-derived CDR1 and CDR2 are WSHSY and SAAADI.

Remarks on this clone: Other DNA sequences in this sample translate to the same CDR3. The V call is TRBV6-5, the J call TRBJ1-5, with D unclear. V lost 6 bases, J lost 0 bases, and 6 bases lay in between. The CDR3 is 13 residues long. CDR1 MNHEY and CDR2 SVGAGI come from the germline V gene. The CDR3 is CASSPNSNQPQHF. CDR3 sequence (DNA): TGTGCCAGCAGCCCCAATAGCAATCAGCCCCAGCATTTT.

This chain uses TRBV4-1 with TRBJ1-5; D possibly corresponds to TRBD1 (6 bases). CDR1 is MGHRA, CDR2 YSYEKL, per germline. The V and J ends lost 1 base and 7 bases respectively, with 14 bases between them. The CDR3 loop spans 15 amino acids. CDR3 coding DNA: TGCGCCAGCAGCCAAGTGGCGGACAGCCCCCAGCCCCAGCATTTT. It specifies CASSQVADSPQPQHF.

V and J are TRBV28 and TRBJ1-4; D possibly corresponds to TRBD1 (6 bases). The germline CDR1 and CDR2 sequences are MDHEN and SYDVKM. V was trimmed by 5 bases and J by 7 bases, leaving 17 bases between them. The CDR3 extends over 15 amino acids. CDR3: CASSVLQGQSEKLFF. The CDR3 nucleotides are TGTGCCAGCAGTGTCCTACAGGGTCAGTCTGAAAAACTGTTTTTT.

This chain connects TRBV7-2 to TRBJ2-5, with TRBD1 as a possible D gene (6 bases). CDR1 is SGHTA, CDR2 FQGNSA, per germline. The CDR3 is 15 amino acids. The V and J ends lost 5 bases and 2 bases respectively, with 15 bases between them. The DNA for the CDR3 is TGTGCCAGCAGCCCAAGGGCAGGGGTACAAGAGACCCAGTACTTC. The encoded protein is CASSPRAGVQETQYF.

The rearrangement joins TRBV5-1 to TRBJ2-2; 7 bases are a match to TRBD1. Germline values: CDR1 SGHRS, CDR2 YFSETQ. This CDR3 is 16 amino acids long. The J segment lost 0 bases and the V segment lost 2 bases, leaving 4 bases of the junction unmatched. The DNA for the CDR3 is TGCGCCAGCAGCTTATCCCAGGGGGCGAACACCGGGGAGCTGTTTTTT. This encodes CASSLSQGANTGELFF.

The rearrangement links TRBV7-8 to TRBJ1-5, with D unclear. V was cut by 1 base and J by 3 bases, with 7 bases left in between. Per the germline V gene, CDR1 is SGHVS and CDR2 is FQNEAQ. This CDR3 has 14 amino acids. The CDR3 DNA reads TGTGCCAGCAGCTTAGAGAGGAACAATCAGCCCCAGCATTTT. Protein sequence: CASSLERNNQPQHF. Based on the CDR3 plus reference TRBV7-8 and TRBJ1-5, the full variable domain is GAGVSQSPRYKVAKRGQDVALRCDPISGHVSLFWYQQALGQGPEFLTYFQNEAQLDKSGLPSDRFFAERPEGSVSTLKIQRTQQEDSAVYLCASSLERNNQPQHFGDGTRLSIL.

This clone was counted a single time. The chain combines TRBV24-1 with TRBJ2-4, with TRBD1 matching over 9 bases. With 2 bases clipped from V and 6 bases from J, the junction kept 1 base outside the gene matches. The CDR3 length is 14 residues. Germline V lookup: CDR1 KGHDR, CDR2 SFDVKD. The CDR3 loop reads CATSDSDRGNIQYF. CDR3 bases: TGTGCCACCAGTGATTCGGACAGGGGAAACATTCAGTACTTC.

The rearrangement uses TRBV6-5 and TRBJ2-7; no definite D call. Trimming pared 2 bases from V and 1 base from J, leaving 12 bases between. Looked up from germline, CDR1 is MNHEY and CDR2 is SVGAGI. The CDR3 loop spans 15 amino acids. The CDR3 DNA is TGTGCCAGCAGTTACGATGCCAAGAGGTCCTACGAGCAGTACTTC. Translated, it gives CASSYDAKRSYEQYF.

The chain links TRBV11-3 to TRBJ2-3, with 10 bases that match TRBD2. Germline lookup yields CDR1 SGHNT and CDR2 YENEEA. Germline trimming cut 1 base from V and 6 bases from J; bases unmatched to any gene: 10. CDR3 size: 17 residues. CDR3 amino acids: CASSLGRSSGSEDTQYF. CDR3 DNA: TGTGCCAGCAGCTTAGGCCGATCTAGCGGGAGCGAGGATACGCAGTATTTT.

Concerning this clone: An end of the junction does not agree with germline; a read error may underlie this. The chain recombines TRBV5-1 with TRBJ1-6; perhaps TRBD1 as D (5 bases). Germline assignment: CDR1 SGHRS and CDR2 YFSETQ. This CDR3 is 15 amino acids long. The CDR3 nucleotides read TGCGCCCGCAGCGCGCGGGGGGGGGATAATTCACCCCTCCACTTT. It translates to CARSARGGDNSPLHF.

The rearrangement joins TRBV4-2 to TRBJ1-2; 8 bases are shared with TRBD1. The CDR3 runs to 14 residues. Germline trimming cut 4 bases from V and 7 bases from J; bases unmatched to any gene: 8. Germline V CDR1 and CDR2: LGHNA, YNFKEQ. The CDR3 here is CASSLTPGGFGYTF. The CDR3 nucleotides are TGTGCCAGCAGCCTCACTCCAGGGGGCTTTGGCTACACCTTC.

V usage is TRBV25-1 and J usage is TRBJ2-1; 7 bases match TRBD1. Germline V gives CDR1 MGHDK, CDR2 SYGVNS. Losses at the gene ends were 3 bases for V and 3 bases for J; bases not matched to a gene: 8. The CDR3 length is 16 residues. The CDR3 reads CASSDLGQDYYNEQFF. Here the CDR3 DNA reads TGTGCCAGCAGTGACTTAGGACAGGATTACTACAATGAGCAGTTCTTC. Combining the CDR3 with reference TRBV25-1 and TRBJ2-1 gives the whole variable domain EADIYQTPRYLVIGTGKKITLECSQTMGHDKMYWYQQDPGMELHLIHYSYGVNSTEKGDLSSESTVSRIRTEHFPLTLESARPSHTSQYLCASSDLGQDYYNEQFFGPGTRLTVL.

The V gene is TRBV7-9, the J gene TRBJ2-1; the match to TRBD1 covers 9 bases. The CDR3 is 16 amino acids. V lost 6 bases and J lost 8; bases outside the gene matches: 14. CDR1 is SEHNR, CDR2 FQNEAQ, per germline (reference sequence). In DNA, the CDR3 is TGTGCCAGCAGGGGGAGACCGACAGGGGGAGGCGATGAGCAGTTCTTC. Translating gives CASRGRPTGGGDEQFF.

V and J are TRBV18 and TRBJ2-1; 10 bases line up with TRBD1. This CDR3 is 15 amino acids long. Germline trimming cut 6 bases from V and 3 bases from J; bases unmatched to any gene: 5. CDR1 is KGHSH, CDR2 LQKENI, per germline. CDR3 sequence: CASSRGTGDYNEQFF. DNA of the CDR3: TGTGCCAGCTCGCGGGGGACAGGGGACTACAATGAGCAGTTCTTC.

V and J are TRBV3-1 (or the pseudogene TRBV3-2) and TRBJ2-7; D possibly corresponds to TRBD1 (6 bases). V lost 4 bases and J lost 3, with 13 bases in between. Germline V CDR1 and CDR2: LGHDT, YNNKEL (reference sequence). This CDR3 spans 14 amino acids. CDR3 sequence reads: CASSLQGQFYEQYF. CDR3 sequence (DNA): TGTGCCAGCAGCCTCCAGGGGCAGTTCTACGAGCAGTACTTC.

This chain connects TRBV4-3 to TRBJ2-4; no reliable D call. CDR3 length: 17 residues. CDR1 and CDR2 (germline): LGHNA, YSLEER. The V end lost 0 bases, the J end lost 0 bases, and 12 bases lay between the germline ends. The CDR3 nucleotides read TGCGCCAGCAGCCAAGAGGCCCGCCGTCTAGCCAAAAACATTCAGTACTTC. Protein sequence: CASSQEARRLAKNIQYF.

CDR3 coding DNA: TGTGCCAGCAGCCATGCCGGGGGGGAGCAGTACTTC. Translation gives CASSHAGGEQYF. This chain uses TRBV3-1 (or the pseudogene TRBV3-2) with TRBJ2-7; 7 bases align to TRBD2. Looked up from germline, CDR1 is LGHDT and CDR2 is YNNKEL (reference sequence). Trimming removed 3 bases from V and 7 bases from J; junction bases left unmatched: 3. The CDR3 loop spans 12 amino acids.

The gene calls are TRBV4-3 and TRBJ2-5; D gene uncertain. Trimming took off 5 bases at V and 5 bases at J, with 12 bases between the two ends. CDR1 LGHNA and CDR2 YSLEER come from the germline V gene. The CDR3 is 13 residues long. CDR3 coding DNA: TGCGCCAGCAGCTTGACACTCCGGGAGACCCAGTACTTC. Translated: CASSLTLRETQYF.